Listed below are T cell receptor beta chains from one sample, sequenced in a study of blood T cell repertoires in COVID-19. This table comes from immunoSEQ multiplex PCR, and its TCRdb copy is limited to in-frame clones, with some not included. The data contain some 80,000 clones, about three quarters of them singletons. Sequenced sample: peripheral blood. These receptor sequences come from a human donor in a cohort sampled during active COVID-19. Each CDR3 is given with its conserved first and last residue. Fields, in order: J gene, CDR3 length, clone size, D gene, V gene, CDR3 DNA, CDR3 protein. The D gene is left open where the match is weak. Where a row states a size, it is once, few, many or the class of an expanded clone; other rows omit it.

TRBJ2-5	15	.	.	TRBV7-3	TGTGCCAGCAGCTTAACCACAGGGTACCAAGAGACCCAGTACTTC	CASSLTTGYQETQYF
TRBJ2-1	16	.	TRBD2	TRBV7-6	TGTGCCAGCAGCTCCTTGACTAGCGGGGGTGAGAATGAGCAGTTCTTC	CASSSLTSGGENEQFF
TRBJ2-5	16	few	TRBD1	TRBV4-1	TGCGCCAGCAGCCAAGATAGGACAGGGGGTCAAGAGACCCAGTACTTC	CASSQDRTGGQETQYF
TRBJ2-7	13	few	.	TRBV29-1	TGCAGCGTTACTCACTACGGGAGCTACGAGCAGTACTTC	CSVTHYGSYEQYF
TRBJ1-2	13	few	.	TRBV5-1	TGCGCCAGCAGCTTGAAGGATCAGCGGGGCTACACCTTC	CASSLKDQRGYTF
TRBJ1-2	16	.	.	TRBV21-1	TGTGCCAGCAGCAAAGTAAGGGGACAGGGGTCGGATGGCTACACCTTC	CASSKVRGQGSDGYTF
TRBJ1-2	12	.	.	TRBV29-1	TGCAGCGTTGGCAGGGCCGGCTATGGCTACACCTTC	CSVGRAGYGYTF
TRBJ2-5	11	.	.	TRBV20-1	TGCAGTGCTAGAGATGGTAGGACCCAGTACTTC	CSARDGRTQYF
TRBJ2-7	14	few	.	TRBV19	TGTGCCAGTAGTCACCCAGGGGCCCGCCACGAGCAGTACTTC	CASSHPGARHEQYF
TRBJ2-4	15	.	.	TRBV30	TGTGCCTGGAGTGTACCCCGACAGGCCAAAAACATTCAGTACTTC	CAWSVPRQAKNIQYF
TRBJ2-1	14	.	TRBD2	TRBV28	TGTGCCAGCATGCGGCGGGGGGGATTCAATGAGCAGTTCTTC	CASMRRGGFNEQFF
TRBJ2-5	17	.	TRBD2	TRBV6-2/TRBV6-3	TGTGCCAGCAGTTACGATTCCCTAGCGGGGGACCAAGAGACCCAGTACTTC	CASSYDSLAGDQETQYF
TRBJ2-7	14	.	TRBD2	TRBV2	TGTGCCAGCAGTACTAGCGGGGGGGGCGACGAGCAGTACTTC	CASSTSGGGDEQYF
TRBJ1-6	16	.	.	TRBV7-9	TGTGCCAGCAGCCCACGGGGGAGCTCCTATAATTCACCCCTCCACTTT	CASSPRGSSYNSPLHF
TRBJ2-2	17	.	.	TRBV18	TGTGCCAGCTCACTTATAGCGGTTACCCCGAACACCGGGGAGCTGTTTTTT	CASSLIAVTPNTGELFF
TRBJ1-4	15	.	.	TRBV7-2	TGTGCCAGCAGCTTAGGGCAGGGCGTTGGTGAAAAACTGTTTTTT	CASSLGQGVGEKLFF
TRBJ2-7	14	.	TRBD2	TRBV28	TGTGCCATCACTAGCGGGGGTCTGAATTCTGAGCAGTACTTC	CAITSGGLNSEQYF
TRBJ2-3	15	.	.	TRBV6-5	TGTGCCAGCAGCGGAGCGGGCGCCAACACAGATACGCAGTATTTT	CASSGAGANTDTQYF
TRBJ2-7	14	.	TRBD1	TRBV10-3	TGTGCCATCAGTGAGTCAGGACAGGGAGACGAGCAGTACTTC	CAISESGQGDEQYF
TRBJ1-6	17	.	.	TRBV21-1	TGTGCCAGCAGCAAAGGAACAGGGGGCCCCTATAATTCACCCCTCCACTTT	CASSKGTGGPYNSPLHF
TRBJ2-7	12	few	TRBD1	TRBV2	TGTGCCAGCATCCCAGGGGGCTACGAGCAGTACTTC	CASIPGGYEQYF
TRBJ2-1	13	.	.	TRBV5-1	TGCGCCAGCAGCTTGGTCATTTCCAATGAGCAGTTCTTC	CASSLVISNEQFF
TRBJ1-1	14	.	TRBD1	TRBV2	TGTGCCAGCAGTGCGAGAGGGGGCGGAACTGAAGCTTTCTTT	CASSARGGGTEAFF
TRBJ1-1	12	.	.	TRBV6-5	TGTGCCAGCAGCCTGGGGGGGCGAGAAGCTTTCTTT	CASSLGGREAFF
TRBJ2-7	14	.	.	TRBV6-2/TRBV6-3	TGTGCCAGCAGTTACGGAGGGTCCGCCTACGAGCAGTACTTC	CASSYGGSAYEQYF
TRBJ2-1	16	.	.	TRBV19	TGTGCCAGTAGTAGTCCTCCTGGACAGAAGGGCAATGAGCAGTTCTTC	CASSSPPGQKGNEQFF
TRBJ1-1	15	.	TRBD1	TRBV11-2	TGTGCCAGCAGCTCCCGGGACAGACGGAACACTGAAGCTTTCTTT	CASSSRDRRNTEAFF
TRBJ1-2	13	many	TRBD1	TRBV25-1	TGTGCCAGCAGTGGAGGGGGCGGCTATGGCTACACCTTC	CASSGGGGYGYTF
TRBJ2-6	19	.	.	TRBV19	TGTGCCAGTAGTGCCGAACCCCCAGGGAGGACTTCTGGGGCCAACGTCCTAACTTTC	CASSAEPPGRTSGANVLTF
TRBJ2-2	14	.	.	TRBV5-1	TGCGCCAGCAGCTTGTCAGATAACAGGGGGGAGCTGTTTTTT	CASSLSDNRGELFF
TRBJ2-7	13	few	TRBD1	TRBV28	TGTGCCAGCTTCTCCAGGGGGCGGTACGAGCAGTACTTC	CASFSRGRYEQYF
TRBJ1-4	16	.	TRBD1	TRBV25-1	TGTGCCAGCAGTGATGACAGGGGATTGATTGGTGAAAAACTGTTTTTT	CASSDDRGLIGEKLFF
TRBJ2-4	13	.	.	TRBV21-1	TGTGCCAGCAGCGCCCGGAGGGTAAACATTCAGTACTTC	CASSARRVNIQYF
TRBJ1-2	15	.	TRBD1	TRBV3-1/TRBV3-2	TGTGCCAGCAGCCCGCGGGACAGACTAATCTATGGCTACACCTTC	CASSPRDRLIYGYTF
TRBJ2-1	13	.	TRBD1	TRBV7-8	TGTGCCAGCAGCACTGGACAGGGTGATGAGCAGTTCTTC	CASSTGQGDEQFF
TRBJ1-2	15	.	TRBD1	TRBV7-2	TGTGCCAGCAGCGAAGACAGGGGGCGCCTCTATGGCTACACCTTC	CASSEDRGRLYGYTF
TRBJ1-1	15	.	.	TRBV7-2	TGTGCCAGCAGCTTAGGGGCAGTCTCGAACACTGAAGCTTTCTTT	CASSLGAVSNTEAFF
TRBJ2-3	15	.	.	TRBV18	TGTGCCAGCTCACAGACACGAACTTACACAGATACGCAGTATTTT	CASSQTRTYTDTQYF
TRBJ1-6	14	.	TRBD1	TRBV7-9	TGTGCCAGCAGCTCGACAGGGTACTACTCACCCCTCCACTTT	CASSSTGYYSPLHF
TRBJ1-1	15	.	.	TRBV18	TGTGCCAGCTCACCAGGACAGCCCGTAAACACTGAAGCTTTCTTT	CASSPGQPVNTEAFF